This T cell receptor beta chain was observed in a study of blood T cell repertoires in COVID-19 (dated by TCRdb to 2020 to 2022). Some background on the complete study: Samples covering the acute and convalescent phases of COVID-19 were provided by collaborators in the United States, Italy and Spain. The prospective study material was composed of cDNA or gDNA derived from T cells, B-cell-depleted T cells, or PBMCs. Subjects who had been exposed to COVID-19, were actively infected with it, or had recovered from it provided the deeply sampled blood TCRbeta repertoires that made up the dataset. A freely available public database, intended as a resource for researchers studying the immune response to SARS-CoV-2, is where the repertoires were released. Samples were obtained from the ongoing ImmuneRACE study (first 160 participants) and from over 1,000 subjects provided by 6 global collaborators. The sample metadata nearly always contained a de-identified subject ID, COVID-19 status, age in years and sex. Where available, HLA class I and class II types were obtained from metadata supplied by the sample provider rather than from assay-based typing. Paper-wide results and their limitations: How much clinical and demographic metadata was included differed by source and by participant, and the metadata was provided uncurated.

To note about this clone: It has no known antigen specificity. The sample holds no much larger clone one base away, and base qualities are not on file.

Whole blood was collected in K2EDTA tubes by collaborating institutions according to the institutions' own protocols. For TCRbeta analysis, collaborators shipped samples as frozen whole blood, isolated PBMCs, or DNA extracted from either of those sample types. TCRbeta CDR3 regions were amplified from genomic DNA using the immunoSEQ Assay, a bias-controlled multiplex PCR. The original pipeline was this. Nucleated cell counts per sample were estimated from amplification of reference gene primers within the assay. To quantify the absolute abundance of each unique TCRbeta CDR3 rearrangement, sequence reads were collapsed and filtered. For each sample, productive Simpson clonality was calculated as the square root of Simpson's diversity index over productive rearrangements. TCRdb stores this immuneACCESS table with in-frame sequences only. Part of the clones is absent; in the studies checked, under half of the shortfall reflects unresolved V genes, and no reason is known for the rest. D and trimming were read from the DNA, whereas the V and J calls and clone size are those reported in that table. This sample is represented by 84,000 or so clones; approximately 79% of them were singletons. The top ten clonotypes cover roughly 10% of the sample.

Sequencing was performed on peripheral blood. The clonotype comes from a man between 65 and 85 years old with acute or convalescent COVID-19.

The CDR3 loop reads CASSPLRSNTEAFF. The nucleotide sequence reads as follows: TGTGCCAGCTCACCACTGCGGAGTAACACTGAAGCTTTCTTT. The chain couples TRBV18 to TRBJ1-1, with the D gene call left open. A distance of 8 bases separates the germline ends of V and J, which lose 1 base and 2 bases respectively. CDR1 and CDR2 are drawn from the germline V gene: KGHSH, LQKENI. From the cysteine through the phenylalanine, the CDR3 covers 14 amino acids. Just CDR3 DNA is preserved here, 42 bases in frame from base 1.